The rows below give T cell receptor beta chains drawn from one sample of a study. TCRdb called the 5' RACE reads again in MiXCR, with one record for every CDR3 protein. The sample includes tens of thousands of distinct CDR3 sequences, more than 20% seen only once; the top ten take roughly 3.1%. Sequenced input: tumor-infiltrating naive CD4+ T cells sorted from the breast tumor. The receptors shown here come from a female donor with breast cancer. CDR3s include the opening cysteine and the closing phenylalanine or tryptophan. A D gene is named only where the DNA matches it firmly. A row's size may be missing; if present it is once, few, many or a size class.

v_call,d_call,clone_size,j_call,cdr3_aa,cdr3_nt
TRBV5-1,TRBD2,-,TRBJ2-7,CASRGLAGERQYF,TGCGCCAGCAGAGGACTAGCGGGAGAGAGGCAGTACTTC
TRBV7-2,TRBD2,few,TRBJ2-7,CASKLAGGPYEQYF,TGTGCCAGCAAACTAGCGGGAGGGCCCTACGAGCAGTACTTC
TRBV4-2,-,-,TRBJ1-5,CASSQDIGGAQHF,TGTGCCAGCAGCCAAGATATTGGGGGGGCCCAGCATTTT
TRBV12-3/TRBV12-4,-,-,TRBJ2-1,CANGGGTSNNNEQFF,TGTGCCAATGGGGGCGGCACTTCGAATAACAATGAGCAGTTCTTC
TRBV7-2,TRBD1,many,TRBJ1-6,CASSLVTGTLHF,TGTGCCAGCAGCTTAGTGACAGGGACCCTCCACTTT
TRBV20-1,TRBD2,few,TRBJ2-5,CSASPSGTETQYF,TGCAGTGCTAGTCCTAGCGGGACTGAGACCCAGTACTTC
TRBV20-1,-,-,TRBJ2-3,CSAQTRQDFLMSQPQYF,TGCAGTGCCCAAACTCGACAGGACTTTCTTATGAGTCAGCCCCAGTATTTT
TRBV20-1,-,few,TRBJ2-3,CSAEAGQDTQYF,TGCAGTGCTGAAGCCGGGCAGGATACGCAGTATTTT
TRBV6-1,-,-,TRBJ1-5,CASSGGRVGQPQHF,TGTGCCAGCAGTGGGGGGAGGGTGGGACAGCCCCAGCATTTT
TRBV7-2,TRBD2,-,TRBJ2-7,CASRRAGSYEQYF,TGTGCCAGCAGGCGAGCGGGATCGTACGAGCAGTACTTC
TRBV4-1,-,medium-sized,TRBJ1-4,CASSQPYEKLFF,TGCGCCAGCAGCCAACCCTATGAAAAACTGTTTTTT
TRBV5-6,TRBD1,-,TRBJ1-5,CASSLRDRGSRQPQHF,TGTGCCAGCAGCTTGAGGGACAGGGGGTCTCGTCAGCCCCAGCATTTT
TRBV10-3,-,few,TRBJ2-5,CAISPTSHQETQYF,TGTGCCATCAGTCCGACTAGTCACCAAGAGACCCAGTACTTC
TRBV9,-,-,TRBJ1-1,CASSVVTETEAFF,TGTGCCAGCAGCGTAGTCACAGAAACTGAAGCTTTCTTT
TRBV20-1,-,many,TRBJ2-7,CSARDTPGTPYEQYF,TGCAGTGCTAGAGATACCCCGGGAACCCCCTACGAGCAGTACTTC
TRBV28,TRBD1,few,TRBJ2-5,CASSSSTGGETQYF,TGTGCCAGCAGTTCCTCGACAGGGGGAGAGACCCAGTACTTC
TRBV9,TRBD1,few,TRBJ1-4,CASSEGPGGSNEKLFF,TGTGCCAGCAGCGAGGGACCAGGGGGCTCTAATGAAAAACTGTTTTTT
TRBV5-6,TRBD1,-,TRBJ2-3,CASSLATGAVDTQYF,TGTGCCAGCAGCTTGGCCACAGGGGCCGTAGATACGCAGTATTTT
TRBV19,-,-,TRBJ2-5,CATEGLNKETQYF,TGTGCCACCGAGGGCCTGAACAAAGAGACCCAGTACTTC
TRBV7-6,TRBD2,-,TRBJ2-5,CASSLAGLAGEAQYF,TGTGCCAGCAGCTTAGCGGGACTAGCGGGGGAGGCCCAGTACTTC
TRBV5-6,TRBD1,few,TRBJ1-5,CASSLTGKSNQPQHF,TGTGCCAGCAGCCTGACAGGGAAGAGCAATCAGCCCCAGCATTTT
TRBV20-1,TRBD1,few,TRBJ2-5,CSAREGGTGIQETQYF,TGCAGTGCTAGAGAGGGTGGGACAGGGATACAAGAGACCCAGTACTTC
TRBV5-1,-,few,TRBJ2-1,CASSTSPRNEQFF,TGCGCCAGCAGCACGTCCCCCAGGAATGAGCAGTTCTTC
TRBV20-1,-,few,TRBJ2-6,CRARGSGANVLTF,TGCAGGGCTAGGGGGTCTGGGGCCAACGTCCTGACTTTC
TRBV3-1,-,-,TRBJ1-1,CASSQERQGRSFF,TGTGCCAGCAGCCAAGAACGCCAGGGTCGCTCTTTCTTT
TRBV7-6,-,few,TRBJ2-1,CASSKRQASSGYNEQFF,TGTGCCAGCAGCAAGAGACAGGCTTCTTCGGGGTACAATGAGCAGTTCTTC
TRBV7-2,-,-,TRBJ1-6,CASSLVPGREGYSPLHF,TGTGCCAGCAGCTTAGTCCCCGGGCGAGAGGGTTATTCACCCCTCCACTTT
TRBV10-3,TRBD2,-,TRBJ2-7,CAITSPGLAPYEQYF,TGTGCCATCACTTCACCGGGACTAGCGCCCTACGAGCAGTACTTC
TRBV9,TRBD1,few,TRBJ2-7,CASSARPGQSYEQYF,TGTGCCAGCAGCGCCCGGCCGGGACAGTCCTACGAGCAGTACTTC
TRBV15,TRBD2,many,TRBJ2-7,CATSTRAGGDEQYF,TGTGCCACCAGCACTCGAGCGGGAGGAGACGAGCAGTACTTC
TRBV12-3/TRBV12-4,-,medium-sized,TRBJ1-3,CASSPVLGGGNTIYF,TGTGCCAGCAGTCCCGTTCTCGGGGGTGGAAACACCATATATTTT
TRBV5-1,TRBD2,many,TRBJ2-1,CASSSGLAGGLDEQFF,TGCGCCAGCAGCTCCGGACTAGCGGGAGGGCTTGATGAGCAGTTCTTC
TRBV6-6,-,few,TRBJ2-7,CASSYSLSGEQYF,TGTGCCAGCAGTTACTCGCTCAGTGGTGAGCAGTACTTC
TRBV6-6,-,-,TRBJ1-1,CASSYGGSEAFF,TGTGCCAGCAGTTACGGGGGATCTGAAGCTTTCTTT
TRBV7-9,-,few,TRBJ1-1,CASSLGASGYTEAFF,TGTGCCAGCAGCTTAGGTGCATCGGGGTACACTGAAGCTTTCTTT
TRBV6-5,-,-,TRBJ2-3,CASSSGTWADTQYF,TGTGCCAGCAGTTCCGGGACTTGGGCAGATACGCAGTATTTT
TRBV6-2/TRBV6-3,-,few,TRBJ1-1,CASSYFVGVPEAFF,TGTGCCAGCAGTTACTTCGTGGGGGTGCCTGAAGCTTTCTTT
TRBV29-1,TRBD2,many,TRBJ2-3,CSVAKGGSTDTQYF,TGCAGCGTTGCTAAGGGAGGGTCCACAGATACGCAGTATTTT
TRBV12-3/TRBV12-4,-,-,TRBJ1-1,CASTNLVAAEAFF,TGTGCCAGCACAAACCTGGTGGCAGCAGAAGCTTTCTTT
TRBV5-1,-,medium-sized,TRBJ2-2,CASSPREGGELFF,TGCGCCAGCAGCCCGAGGGAAGGCGGGGAGCTGTTTTTT
TRBV7-2,-,few,TRBJ2-3,CASSLFFTDTQYF,TGTGCCAGCAGCTTATTTTTCACAGATACGCAGTATTTT
TRBV7-2,TRBD2,few,TRBJ2-1,CASSLASGNRNEQFF,TGTGCCAGCAGCTTGGCTAGCGGGAATCGTAATGAGCAGTTCTTC
TRBV6-1,-,-,TRBJ1-2,CASSEAPGGNYGYTF,TGTGCCAGCAGTGAAGCCCCCGGGGGGAACTATGGCTACACCTTC
TRBV7-7,TRBD2,many,TRBJ2-1,CASSLDGGGSYNEQFF,TGTGCCAGCAGCTTAGATGGGGGGGGTTCCTACAATGAGCAGTTCTTC
TRBV7-3,-,-,TRBJ1-2,CASSLRGGVGYTF,TGTGCCAGCAGCTTAAGAGGTGGGGTCGGCTACACCTTC